The sequence of this T cell receptor beta chain was determined in a study of post-analysis software for immune sequencing data. Across the whole study: The study covered relapsing-remitting, secondary progressive and progressive-relapsing courses of multiple sclerosis. Study observations and caveats: F measure clustering grouped samples strongly by preparation batch. With TRBV5-6, TRBV5-1 and TRBV20-1 included, about five TRBV segments were more frequent in patients than in controls. Those with multiple sclerosis, the patient group, showed significantly lower normalized Chao1 diversity than controls.

CDR3 size: 12 residues. V shed 4 bases and J shed 13 bases, with 14 bases lying between them. Of note for this clonotype: Its antigen remains unidentified.

Unique molecular identifiers were present in the TCR beta cDNA libraries. The authors obtained some 500,000 cDNA molecules from roughly 1 to 10 million T cells. TCRdb reanalysed the PCR reads using MiXCR and keeps one entry per CDR3 protein. The sample shows approximately 770,000 distinct CDR3 sequences, about 45% of them seen only once. This clonotype was sampled from a girl aged 5-17 years with multiple sclerosis. The chain combines TRBV12-3 or TRBV12-4 with TRBJ2-1; D unresolved. The sample consisted of blood. CDR3 nucleotide sequence: TGTGCCAGCAGTTCTGGAGCTGTTTACCAGTTCTTC. Translating gives CASSSGAVYQFF.